This T cell receptor (beta chain) was identified during a study of blood T cells in healthy people across ages. Germline-derived CDR1 and CDR2 are SGDLS and YYNGEE. Trimming at V came to 0 bases and at J to 4 bases, leaving 8 bases not matched to a gene. The CDR3 spans 17 residues. With a J-beta primer mix and a sample-barcoded 5' primer, a second PCR ran 7 to 11 cycles. All cDNA molecules were each tagged by a template-switch adaptor with 12 random nucleotides. TCRdb passed the 5' RACE reads through MiXCR, listing each CDR3 protein once. The sample lists 780,000 or so distinct CDR3 sequences, approximately 53% occurring once.

The gene calls are TRBV9 and TRBJ2-3, with 10 nucleotides matching TRBD2. The sequencing input was blood. This receptor was taken from a man aged 40-50 years in good health. CDR3 DNA: TGTGCCAGCAGCGTAGGCCCGAGCGGGAGGGTCGCAGATACGCAGTATTTT. Translating it yields CASSVGPSGRVADTQYF.